The entry below describes one T cell receptor (beta chain). Its antigen is as yet unknown. This entry belongs to a study of OX40 agonist ivuxolimab in advanced cancers. Study details: Patients in the trial were receiving intravenous ivuxolimab every 2 weeks, at doses of 0.01 to 10 mg/kg. Each dose-escalation patient presented with hepatocellular carcinoma, melanoma, renal cell or head and neck cancer. The study reported partial responses in three patients: one hepatocellular carcinoma, two cutaneous melanoma.

Losses at the gene ends were 6 bases for V and 3 bases for J; bases not matched to a gene: 6. This CDR3 spans 14 amino acids. Germline V gives CDR1 MDHEN, CDR2 SYDVKM. Study-wide findings and caveats: Expanded peripheral T cell antigen specificity was not determined.

Only in-frame clones appear in the TCRdb table, and some are missing; sequencing was by immunoSEQ multiplex PCR. The sample carries around 90,000 clones, 85% to 90% recorded once. The clonotype comes from an adult with an advanced solid tumor such as melanoma, head and neck, liver or kidney cancer. V gene TRBV28 combines with J gene TRBJ2-7, with 9 bases matching TRBD2. This sample comprised CD4+ or CD8+ T cells sorted from blood, obtained in a trial of the OX40 agonist ivuxolimab. The chain's CDR3 is CASSQQTSGYEQYF. DNA of the CDR3: TGTGCCAGCAGCCAACAGACTAGCGGCTACGAGCAGTACTTC.